The 14 T cell receptor beta chains given below trace back to one sample, sequenced in a study of OX40 agonist ivuxolimab in advanced cancers. The assay was immunoSEQ multiplex PCR, and TCRdb's table has in-frame clones only and misses some. The sample comprises tens of thousands of clones, approximately 89% of which are singletons, and 2% to 2.5% rests with the top ten. The sequenced sample was CD4+ or CD8+ T cells sorted from blood, obtained in a trial of the OX40 agonist ivuxolimab. These receptors were taken from an adult with an advanced solid tumor such as melanoma, head and neck, liver or kidney cancer.

The chain carries TRBV10-3 and TRBJ2-7; D gene uncertain. This CDR3 is built from 13 residues. CDR1 and CDR2 (germline): ENHRY, SYGVKD. Trimming left V 7 bases short and J 2 bases short, with 12 bases between. The CDR3, as DNA: TGTGCCATCAACCCCAAAGCCCCCTACGAGCAGTACTTC. It translates to CAINPKAPYEQYF.

This clone has just one count. The chain is built from TRBV5-4 and TRBJ2-5; TRBD1 might be the D (5 bases). The CDR3 length is 15 residues. Trimming took off 0 bases at V and 4 bases at J, with 13 bases between the two ends. In germline, CDR1 is SGHNT, CDR2 YYREEE (reference sequence). The CDR3 is CASSLEGVFGETQYF. The CDR3, as DNA: TGTGCCAGCAGCTTGGAAGGGGTTTTTGGAGAGACCCAGTACTTC.

This rearrangement joins TRBV9 to TRBJ1-3; D gene ambiguous. Germline CDR1 is SGDLS and CDR2 is YYNGEE. V dropped 3 bases and J dropped 4 bases, with 14 bases sitting between them. The CDR3 has 15 residues. The CDR3 sequence is CASSAGKGPGNTIYF. The CDR3 DNA follows: TGTGCCAGCAGCGCTGGGAAAGGTCCGGGAAACACCATATATTTT.

The chain has TRBV5-6 and TRBJ2-7; D is unresolved. The V gene lost 4 bases and the J gene lost 1 base, with 9 bases spanning the gap. The CDR3 runs 13 residues. Germline V gene lookup returns CDR1 SGHDT and CDR2 YYEEEE. The chain's CDR3 is CASSVRASYEQYF. In nucleotides, the CDR3 is TGTGCCAGCAGCGTAAGAGCATCCTACGAGCAGTACTTC.

The genes are TRBV7-2 and TRBJ1-1; D is uncertain. This CDR3 spans 14 amino acids. V lost 3 bases, J lost 1 base, and 9 bases lay in between. Germline CDR1 reads SGHTA; CDR2 reads FQGNSA. The CDR3 DNA sequence: TGTGCCAGCAGCTTTGACACCTCGAACACTGAAGCTTTCTTT. Protein sequence: CASSFDTSNTEAFF.

The V and J genes are TRBV5-4 and TRBJ2-5; perhaps TRBD2 as D (7 bases). CDR3 length equals 16 residues. V dropped 2 bases and J dropped 1 base, with 15 bases sitting between them. CDR1 and CDR2 from the germline V gene are SGHNT and YYREEE (reference sequence). CDR3 amino acids: CASSFPGAGAQETQYF. The CDR3 DNA follows: TGTGCCAGCAGCTTCCCCGGGGCGGGGGCCCAAGAGACCCAGTACTTC.

The chain is built from TRBV5-4 and TRBJ2-7, with TRBD1 matching 10 bases. V was clipped by 0 bases and J by 2 bases; unmatched bases: 8. Looked up from germline, CDR1 is SGHNT and CDR2 is YYREEE (reference sequence). This CDR3 is 17 amino acids long. The CDR3 reads CASSLGVGGQGAYEQYF. The CDR3 DNA reads TGTGCCAGCAGCTTGGGGGTAGGAGGACAGGGGGCCTACGAGCAGTACTTC.

This chain connects TRBV7-9 to TRBJ1-1, with unresolved D. Per the germline V gene, CDR1 is SEHNR and CDR2 is FQNEAQ (reference sequence). V gave up 6 bases and J gave up 4 bases, with 15 bases separating them. The CDR3 totals 14 residues. The CDR3 spells CASRTGLTTTEAFF. DNA of the CDR3: TGTGCCAGCAGGACTGGACTCACGACCACTGAAGCTTTCTTT.

This chain links TRBV5-6 with TRBJ1-1; 8 positions agree with TRBD1. Germline V lookup: CDR1 SGHDT, CDR2 YYEEEE. The CDR3 sequence is 13 residues long. V lost 2 bases and J lost 10; bases outside the gene matches: 7. The CDR3 coding sequence is TGTGCCAGCAGCTTTCGGACAGGGTCGGGAGCTTTCTTT. Its translation: CASSFRTGSGAFF.

This chain links TRBV28 with TRBJ1-2, with 11 bases aligning to TRBD1. CDR3 length: 16 amino acids. The trim removed 6 bases at V and 4 bases at J, leaving 10 bases unmatched. From germline, CDR1 is MDHEN and CDR2 SYDVKM. The CDR3 nucleotides read TGTGCCAGCAGATGGACAGGGGGCGCAGCGGGCTATGGCTACACCTTC. This codes for CASRWTGGAAGYGYTF.

This rearrangement joins TRBV5-1 to TRBJ1-1; no definite D call. Germline V CDR1 and CDR2: SGHRS, YFSETQ. V shed 3 bases and J shed 3 bases, with 9 bases lying between them. The CDR3 is 13 amino acids. The CDR3 DNA is TGCGCCAGCAGCTCTGCCCGGGACACTGAAGCTTTCTTT. Its protein product is CASSSARDTEAFF.

The genes are TRBV2 and TRBJ1-2; possibly TRBD1 for D (6 bases). Trimming shortened V by 3 bases and J by 5 bases, and 10 bases separated the two germline ends. Germline V gene sequence: CDR1 SNHLY, CDR2 FYNNEI. The CDR3 contains 13 residues. CDR3 sequence reads: CASSDLTGYGYTF. The DNA of the CDR3 is TGTGCCAGCAGTGATTTGACAGGATATGGCTACACCTTC.

This clone was observed a single time. This chain uses TRBV10-3 with TRBJ1-4, with unresolved D. Germline CDR1 and CDR2: ENHRY and SYGVKD. The ends were cut back, 6 bases at V and 2 bases at J, with 7 bases in the middle. The CDR3 totals 13 residues. CDR3 protein: CAISPGTNEKLFF. The CDR3 coding sequence is TGTGCCATCAGCCCCGGTACTAATGAAAAACTGTTTTTT.

The V gene is TRBV6-5, the J gene TRBJ2-7, with 8 nucleotides matching TRBD2. The germline CDR1 and CDR2 sequences are MNHEY and SVGAGI. V was clipped by 8 bases and J by 5 bases; unmatched bases: 11. This CDR3 is built from 14 residues. CDR3 sequence: CASEPERGRNEQYF. Here the CDR3 DNA reads TGTGCCAGCGAACCCGAGCGGGGGAGAAACGAGCAGTACTTC.